Below, 19 T cell receptor beta chains from the same sample are listed, as sequenced in a study of glioma-infiltrating T cells (dated by TCRdb to the mid-2010s). Data came from an Illumina MiSeq. The iRepertoire nested amplicon-rescue multiplex PCR (arm-PCR) platform was used to amplify TCR alpha and beta CDR3 regions from RNA. Using fastp at Q25 and MiXCR, TCRdb reprocessed the public reads and kept productive beta chains. CDR3 protein sequences are deduplicated, and each keeps its most common genes and DNA. The sample data list under 200,000 distinct CDR3 sequences, and around 40% of these were observed just once. 5.2% of the sample lies in the top ten. Material for sequencing was glioma tissue, nonneoplastic brain tissue, or PBMCs (not recorded which). These TCRs come from a human donor with low-grade glioma or glioblastoma, undergoing nonglioma brain surgery, or in good health (not recorded which).

As concerns this clonotype: A much larger clone is a single base away; this may be a read error. The chain combines TRBV20-1 with TRBJ2-5; D is uncertain. CDR1 is DFQATT and CDR2 is SNEGSKA in the germline V gene (reference sequence). This CDR3 contains 11 residues. Trimming took off 6 bases at V and 1 base at J, with 6 bases between the two ends. The CDR3, as DNA: TGCAGTGCCCAAGGCCAAGAGACCCAGTACTTC. Amino acids: CSAQGQETQYF.

V is TRBV19 and J is TRBJ2-7; a possible D gene is TRBD1 (5 bases). Germline loops: CDR1 LNHDA, CDR2 SQIVND (reference sequence). The CDR3 consists of 12 residues. The V and J ends lost 8 bases and 6 bases respectively, with 14 bases between them. The CDR3 protein is CASSTGPLEQYF. The CDR3 DNA follows: TGTGCCAGTTCAACAGGACCGCTCGAGCAGTACTTC.

A word on this clonotype: Since a much larger clone is just one base distant, this may be a read error. V is TRBV28 and J is TRBJ2-7; maybe TRBD1 (5 bases). Trimming shortened V by 10 bases and J by 4 bases, and 11 bases separated the two germline ends. CDR1 MDHEN and CDR2 SYDVKM come from the germline V gene. CDR3 size: 11 residues. The CDR3 region is CAIWTLYEQYF. The CDR3 DNA follows: TGTGCCATATGGACACTATACGAGCAGTACTTC.

Concerning this clonotype itself: A much larger clone is a single base away; this may be a read error. V is TRBV3-1 and J is TRBJ1-1; maybe TRBD1 (5 bases). The CDR3 covers 17 residues. Trimming cost V 4 bases and J 0 bases, with 18 bases left between them. Germline CDR1 reads LGHDT; CDR2 reads YNNKEL (reference sequence). This CDR3 is CASSLIPWGTLNTEAFF. The CDR3 DNA sequence: TGTGCCAGCAGCCTCATCCCCTGGGGCACGTTGAACACTGAAGCTTTCTTT.

This clonotype appeared once. At one end, the junction sequence differs from germline, possibly due to a read error. CDR3 DNA: TGTGCAAGCAGCCGCTCGGGGCAGGGAGGGTCAGATACGAAGTATTTT. It specifies CASSRSGQGGSDTKYF. This chain links TRBV6-6 with TRBJ2-3; 7 bases match TRBD2. The CDR3 totals 16 residues. From germline, CDR1 is MNHNY and CDR2 SVGAGI (reference sequence).

This clonotype was recorded once. This could be a read error, since a much larger clone is one nucleotide away. The rearrangement links TRBV10-3 to TRBJ2-3; perhaps TRBD2 as D (7 bases). CDR3 length equals 14 residues. Germline V gene data show CDR1 as ENHRY and CDR2 as SYGVKD. Here the CDR3 reads CAISVGGAADTRYF. Written as DNA, the CDR3 is TGTGCCATCAGTGTAGGGGGGGCTGCAGATACGCGGTATTTT.

In regard to this clonotype: Being one base from a much bigger clone, this may be a read error. The gene calls are TRBV7-2 and TRBJ2-3; D is ambiguous. With 1 base removed from V and 0 bases from J, the gap between germline ends came to 8 bases. The CDR3 extends over 15 amino acids. Germline CDR1 SGHTA, CDR2 FQGNSA. CDR3: CASSLVQRSTDTQYF. CDR3 nucleotides: TGTGCCAGCAGCTTAGTTCAGAGGAGCACAGATACGCAGTATTTT.

This chain links TRBV10-3 with TRBJ2-1; 15 bases map to TRBD2. The CDR3 consists of 18 residues. J was trimmed by 2 bases and V by 10 bases; bases with no gene match: 12. Germline assignment: CDR1 ENHRY and CDR2 SYGVKD. The CDR3 nucleotides are TGTGCCAGCCGTAAGGGACTAGCGGGAGGCAGCCCCTACAATGAGCAGTTCTTC. It is translated as CASRKGLAGGSPYNEQFF.

This clonotype was seen many times. The V gene is TRBV5-1, the J gene TRBJ1-1; possible D gene TRBD1, 6 bases. The CDR3 runs to 14 residues. The ends were cut back, 4 bases at V and 1 base at J, with 11 bases in the middle. CDR1 is SGHRS, CDR2 YFSETQ, per germline. The CDR3 bases are TGCGCCAGCAGCCGAGCGGGACAGAACACTGAAGCTTTCTTT. Amino acid sequence: CASSRAGQNTEAFF. The whole variable domain, filled in from reference TRBV5-1 and TRBJ1-1, reads KAGVTQTPRYLIKTRGQQVTLSCSPISGHRSVSWYQQTPGQGLQFLFEYFSETQRNKGNFPGRFSGRQFSNSRSEMNVSTLELGDSALYLCASSRAGQNTEAFFGQGTRLTVV.

Notes on this clonotype: One base away lies a much larger clone, so this may be a sequencing read error. The chain employs TRBV15 and TRBJ2-7; 8 bases agree with TRBD1. Germline assignment: CDR1 LNHNV and CDR2 YYDKDF (reference sequence). This CDR3 is built from 14 residues. In nucleotides, the CDR3 is TGTGCCACCAGCCCAAGGACAGGGAACTACGAGCAGCACTTC. Translating gives CATSPRTGNYEQHF. Drawing the rest from reference TRBV15 and TRBJ2-7, the complete variable domain is DAMVIQNPRYQVTQFGKPVTLSCSQTLNHNVMYWYQQKSSQAPKLLFHYYDKDFNNEADTPDNFQSRRPNTSFCFLDIRSPGLGDTAMYLCATSPRTGNYEQHFGPGTRLTVT.

This clonotype was seen ten or more times. The chain recombines TRBV20-1 with TRBJ2-5; D remains unclear. This CDR3 is built from 11 residues. Trimming removed 5 bases at V and 1 base at J, with 5 bases between. The germline CDR1 and CDR2 sequences are DFQATT and SNEGSKA (reference sequence). The CDR3: CSAPIQETQYF. CDR3 bases: TGCAGTGCTCCTATCCAAGAGACCCAGTACTTC.

There are many counts of this clonotype. The J gene is TRBJ1-1, the V gene TRBV4-1; D gene unclear. The germline CDR1 and CDR2 sequences are MGHRA and YSYEKL. The CDR3 runs 13 residues. Trimming stripped 0 bases from V and 7 bases from J, with 9 bases between. This CDR3 reads CASSQDRADEAFF. CDR3 DNA sequence: TGCGCCAGCAGCCAAGATAGGGCAGATGAAGCTTTCTTT.

This clonotype came up many times. The chain links TRBV20-1 to TRBJ2-5, with D possibly called TRBD1 or TRBD2 (6 bases each). V was trimmed by 4 bases and J by 4 bases, leaving 13 bases between them. The CDR3 has 13 residues. Germline V gives CDR1 DFQATT, CDR2 SNEGSKA (reference sequence). The CDR3 DNA follows: TGCAGTGCTATCTTCCGGGGGCGAGAGACCCAGTACTTC. Protein: CSAIFRGRETQYF.

The chain is built from TRBV11-1 and TRBJ2-5; D is uncertain. CDR1 is SGHAT and CDR2 is FQDESV in the germline V gene (reference sequence). Between the trimmed V and J ends, which lost 5 bases and 5 bases, there was a span of 18 bases. The CDR3 has 15 residues. The CDR3 nucleotides are TGTGCCAGCAGCAAAAGCATAACCTCACGGGAGACCCAGTACTTC. Translating gives CASSKSITSRETQYF.

J is TRBJ2-5 and V is TRBV9; 9 positions match TRBD1. Germline V gene sequence: CDR1 SGDLS, CDR2 YYNGEE. Trimming at V came to 3 bases and at J to 4 bases, leaving 7 bases not matched to a gene. The CDR3 is 15 amino acids. The CDR3 DNA reads as TGTGCCAGCAGCGCGGGACAGGGCCCTGGAGAGACCCAGTACTTC. Translation gives CASSAGQGPGETQYF.

This clonotype has just a few counts. The V and J genes are TRBV4-1 and TRBJ2-7; 7 nucleotides align to TRBD1. This CDR3 has 14 residues. The J segment lost 5 bases and the V segment lost 1 base, leaving 5 bases of the junction unmatched. The germline V gene has CDR1 MGHRA and CDR2 YSYEKL. CDR3: CASSQVRGLDEQYF. For the CDR3, the DNA is TGCGCCAGCAGCCAAGTGAGGGGGCTCGACGAGCAGTACTTC.

In regard to this clonotype: A much larger clonotype is one base distant, so this may be a read error. CDR3 loop: CSARSISVPYDQYF. As DNA, the CDR3 is TGCAGTGCTAGATCCATTAGCGTTCCCTACGATCAGTACTTC. The V gene is TRBV20-1, the J gene TRBJ2-7; D possibly corresponds to TRBD2 (5 bases). CDR1 is DFQATT and CDR2 is SNEGSKA in the germline V gene (reference sequence). There are 14 residues in the CDR3.

J is TRBJ1-2 and V is TRBV29-1, with 7 bases lining up with TRBD1. Germline V CDR1 and CDR2: SQVTM, ANQGSEA. V gave up 6 bases and J gave up 6 bases; unmatched junction bases: 10. The CDR3 covers 13 residues. The CDR3 coding sequence is TGCAGCGTCGGGGGGACAGATCGGAATGGCTACACCTTC. Its translation is CSVGGTDRNGYTF.

As for this clonotype: This may be a read error, as it is one base from a much larger clone. The chain recombines TRBV7-2 with TRBJ2-1; perhaps TRBD2 as D (6 bases). Germline V CDR1 and CDR2: SGHTA, FQGNSA. The ends were cut back, 8 bases at V and 5 bases at J, with 16 bases in the middle. This CDR3 is built from 14 residues. The CDR3 DNA is TGTGCCAGCTTCTTAGCGGTAAGACACAATGAGCAGTTCTTC. This encodes CASFLAVRHNEQFF.